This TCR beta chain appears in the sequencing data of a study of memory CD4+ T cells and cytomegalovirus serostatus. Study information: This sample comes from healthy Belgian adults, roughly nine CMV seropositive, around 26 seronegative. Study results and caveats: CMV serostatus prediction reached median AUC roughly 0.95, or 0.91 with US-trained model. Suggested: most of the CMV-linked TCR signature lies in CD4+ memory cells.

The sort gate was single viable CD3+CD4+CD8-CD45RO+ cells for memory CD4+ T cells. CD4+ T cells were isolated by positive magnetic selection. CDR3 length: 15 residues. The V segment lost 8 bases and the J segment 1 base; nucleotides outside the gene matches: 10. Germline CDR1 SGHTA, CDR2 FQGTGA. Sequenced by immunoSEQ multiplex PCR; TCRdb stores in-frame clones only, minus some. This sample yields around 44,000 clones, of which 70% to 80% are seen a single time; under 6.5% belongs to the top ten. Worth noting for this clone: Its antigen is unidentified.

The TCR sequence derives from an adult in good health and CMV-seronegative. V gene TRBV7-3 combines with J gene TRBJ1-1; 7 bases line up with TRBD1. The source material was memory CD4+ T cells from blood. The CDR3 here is CASAPRGGANTEAFF. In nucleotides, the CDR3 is TGTGCCAGCGCACCCAGGGGGGGGGCGAACACTGAAGCTTTCTTT.